The T cell receptor (beta chain) described here comes from a study of identical twins. This clonotype was seen at least ten times. No antigen is known for it. Study findings and constraints: Sequences that were beta out-of-frame showed weaker excess twin sharing. Instead of following the same donors, the conclusions were based on cross-sectional statistical analysis.

Each CDR3 protein is one row after TCRdb ran MiXCR on the 5' RACE reads. In the table there are approximately 600,000 distinct CDR3 sequences, 9.6% of which are singletons. V was clipped by 0 bases and J by 2 bases; unmatched bases: 0. This CDR3 comprises 15 residues. These data were also reused for a study on yellow fever vaccine responses in identical twins.

The source is a woman between 18 and 29 years old in good health. Sequencing was carried out using PBMCs. The gene calls are TRBV12-3 or TRBV12-4 and TRBJ2-7; 11 nucleotides align to TRBD1. The CDR3 region is CASSLAGQGAYEQYF. In DNA form, the CDR3 reads TGTGCCAGCAGTTTAGCGGGACAGGGGGCCTACGAGCAGTACTTC.